This record concerns one TCR beta chain sequence. The antigen remains undetermined. Timing groups of about 4 and about 12 weeks for second doses were pooled. Profiling relied on immunoSEQ multiplex PCR, and the TCRdb table lists in-frame clones only, not all of them. In the table there are more than 120,000 clones, about 91% of which are singletons. V lost 0 bases and J 7 bases, leaving 4 bases between the germline ends. Per germline, CDR1 SGHRS and CDR2 YFSETQ. The CDR3 spans 11 residues. The sample belongs to a study of T cell responses to AZD1222 COVID-19 vaccine. Broader study findings: Donors, mostly white British, included more females; clonal diversity was possibly underestimated.

This rearrangement joins TRBV5-1 to TRBJ1-1, with D uncertain. Material: peripheral blood, obtained 28 days after the second AZD1222 dose. This TCR was sampled from an adult who received the AZD1222 COVID-19 vaccine. CDR3 bases: TGCGCCAGCAGCTTGGGAAATGAAGCTTTCTTT. Its translation is CASSLGNEAFF.